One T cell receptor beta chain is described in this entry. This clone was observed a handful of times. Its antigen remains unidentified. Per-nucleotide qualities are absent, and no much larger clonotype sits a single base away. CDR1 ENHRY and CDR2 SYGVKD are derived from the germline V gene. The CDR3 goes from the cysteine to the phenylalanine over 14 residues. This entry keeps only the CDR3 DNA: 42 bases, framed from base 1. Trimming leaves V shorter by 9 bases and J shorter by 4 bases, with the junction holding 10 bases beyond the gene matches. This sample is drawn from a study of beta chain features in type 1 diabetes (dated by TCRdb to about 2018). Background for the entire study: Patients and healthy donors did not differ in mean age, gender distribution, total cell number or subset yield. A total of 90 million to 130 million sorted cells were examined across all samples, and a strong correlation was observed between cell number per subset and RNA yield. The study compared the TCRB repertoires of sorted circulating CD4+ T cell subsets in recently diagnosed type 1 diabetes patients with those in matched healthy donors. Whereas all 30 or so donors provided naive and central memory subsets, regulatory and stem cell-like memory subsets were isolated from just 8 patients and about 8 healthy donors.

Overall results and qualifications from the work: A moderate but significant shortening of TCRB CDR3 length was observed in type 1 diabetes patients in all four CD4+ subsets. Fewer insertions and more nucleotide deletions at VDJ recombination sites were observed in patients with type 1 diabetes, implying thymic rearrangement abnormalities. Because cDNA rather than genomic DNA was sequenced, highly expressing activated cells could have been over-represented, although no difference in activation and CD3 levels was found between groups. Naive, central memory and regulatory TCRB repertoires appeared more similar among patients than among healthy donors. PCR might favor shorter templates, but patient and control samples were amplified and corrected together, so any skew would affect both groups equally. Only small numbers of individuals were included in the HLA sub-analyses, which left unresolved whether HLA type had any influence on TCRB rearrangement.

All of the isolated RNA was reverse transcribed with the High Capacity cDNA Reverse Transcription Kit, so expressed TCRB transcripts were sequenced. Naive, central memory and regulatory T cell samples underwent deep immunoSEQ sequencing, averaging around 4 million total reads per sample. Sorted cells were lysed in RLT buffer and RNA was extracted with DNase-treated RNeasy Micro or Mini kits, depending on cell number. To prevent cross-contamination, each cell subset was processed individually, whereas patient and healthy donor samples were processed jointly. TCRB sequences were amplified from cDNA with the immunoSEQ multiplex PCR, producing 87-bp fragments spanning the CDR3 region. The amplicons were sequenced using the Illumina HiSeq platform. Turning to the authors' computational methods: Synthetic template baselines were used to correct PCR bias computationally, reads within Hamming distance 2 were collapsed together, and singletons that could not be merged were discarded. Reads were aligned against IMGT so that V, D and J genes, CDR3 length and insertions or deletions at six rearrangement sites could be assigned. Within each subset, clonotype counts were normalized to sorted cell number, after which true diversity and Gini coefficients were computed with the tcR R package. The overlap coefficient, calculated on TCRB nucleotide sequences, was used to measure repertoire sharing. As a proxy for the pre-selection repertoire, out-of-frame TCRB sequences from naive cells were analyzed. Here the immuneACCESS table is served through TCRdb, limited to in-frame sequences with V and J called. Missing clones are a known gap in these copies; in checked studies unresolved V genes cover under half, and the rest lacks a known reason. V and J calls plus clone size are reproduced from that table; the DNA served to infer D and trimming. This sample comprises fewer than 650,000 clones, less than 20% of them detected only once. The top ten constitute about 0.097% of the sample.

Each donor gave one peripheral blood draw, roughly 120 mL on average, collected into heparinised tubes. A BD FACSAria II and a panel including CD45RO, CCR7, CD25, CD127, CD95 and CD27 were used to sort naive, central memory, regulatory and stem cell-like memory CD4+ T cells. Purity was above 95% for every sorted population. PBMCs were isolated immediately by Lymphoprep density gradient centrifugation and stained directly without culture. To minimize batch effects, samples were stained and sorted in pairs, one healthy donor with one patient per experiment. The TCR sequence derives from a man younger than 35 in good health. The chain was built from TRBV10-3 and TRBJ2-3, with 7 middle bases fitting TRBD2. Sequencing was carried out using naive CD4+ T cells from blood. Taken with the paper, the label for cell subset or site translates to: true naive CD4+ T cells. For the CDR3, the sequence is CAIGLAEGSDTQYF. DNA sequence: TGTGCCATTGGCCTAGCGGAAGGTTCAGATACGCAGTATTTT.